These T cell receptor beta chains were read from a single sample in a study of T-cell reconstitution after alpha-beta-depleted transplantation in children. TCRdb fed the PCR reads into MiXCR, producing one record per CDR3 protein. The sample holds about 360,000 distinct CDR3 sequences, about 14% seen once. This specimen consisted of PBMCs, obtained from the stem cell graft. The receptors derive from a human donor who donated a stem cell graft to a child with Fanconi anemia. Each CDR3 is given with its conserved first and last residue. The order of the fields is J gene, V gene, clone size, D gene, CDR3 DNA, CDR3 protein. D genes are given only for firm matches. Clone size appears in some rows only: once, few, many, or a class for an expanded clone.

TRBJ1-4 TRBV28 NA NA TGTGCCAGCAGTTTATATGGGCGTGAAAAACTGTTTTTT CASSLYGREKLFF
TRBJ1-3 TRBV5-1 NA NA TGCGCCAGCAGCTTGGAGCCGAACAGGGTTGGTGGAAACACCATATATTTT CASSLEPNRVGGNTIYF
TRBJ2-1 TRBV20-1 NA NA TGCAGTGCCGTAGGGGGAGTGTCCCAGTTCTTC CSAVGGVSQFF
TRBJ2-2 TRBV20-1 few NA TGCAGTGCTGGAAGCCGGGGCCGGGCCGGGGAGCTGTTTTTT CSAGSRGRAGELFF
TRBJ1-2 TRBV13 few NA TGTGCCAGCAGCCGTACTTCGAGCTATGGCTACACCTTC CASSRTSSYGYTF
TRBJ2-3 TRBV20-1 many TRBD2 TGCAGTGCTCCCGTCGCGGGGGGCATAACAGATACGCAGTATTTT CSAPVAGGITDTQYF
TRBJ1-2 TRBV2 few NA TGTGCCAGCAGTACAACAAGGGGGAACTATGGCTACACCTTC CASSTTRGNYGYTF
TRBJ2-5 TRBV12-3/TRBV12-4 NA NA TGTGCCAGCACCCCGCAAGAGACCCAGTACTTC CASTPQETQYF
TRBJ1-4 TRBV4-2 many NA TGTGCCAGCAGCCTTGACGGCAGAAATAATGAAAAACTGTTTTTT CASSLDGRNNEKLFF
TRBJ2-1 TRBV28 NA TRBD2 TGTGCCAGCAGTTCCCTTAGCGGGGGGTCCTATGAGCAGTTCTTC CASSSLSGGSYEQFF
TRBJ2-3 TRBV20-1 many NA TGCAGTGCTAGACCGTCTCCAACTAGCACAGATACGCAGTATTTT CSARPSPTSTDTQYF
TRBJ2-1 TRBV7-3 few NA TGTGCCAGCAGCCTCCAGGGGGGGCAGTCTTATGAGCAGTTCTTC CASSLQGGQSYEQFF
TRBJ2-3 TRBV4-3 NA NA TGCGCCAGCAGCCAAGAGAGGCAGGGAGAAGGGGCGGCAGATACGCAGTATTTT CASSQERQGEGAADTQYF
TRBJ1-1 TRBV3-1 many NA TGTGCCAGCAGCCAAGAATCAGGGATGAACACTGAAGCTTTCTTT CASSQESGMNTEAFF
TRBJ1-5 TRBV20-1 NA TRBD1 TGCAGTGCGAAGGAGACAGGGGGAACACTCCTCAATCAGCCCCAGCATTTT CSAKETGGTLLNQPQHF
TRBJ2-3 TRBV20-1 few TRBD1 TGCAGTGCCGAGAGGACAGGGGGCACAGATACGCAGTATTTT CSAERTGGTDTQYF
TRBJ1-1 TRBV11-2 few TRBD1 TGTGCCAGCAGCTTCAGAAGACAGGGCGAGGGGACTGAAGCTTTCTTT CASSFRRQGEGTEAFF
TRBJ2-3 TRBV20-1 many NA TGCAGTGCTACCCGAGACAGGCCTAGCACAGATACGCAGTATTTT CSATRDRPSTDTQYF
TRBJ2-3 TRBV5-1 few NA TGCGCCAGCAGCTGGCGTACTACGAACACAGATACGCAGTATTTT CASSWRTTNTDTQYF
TRBJ2-7 TRBV27 NA TRBD2 TGTGCCAGCAGTTTAGGTCTAGCGGGGGGCTACGAGCAGTACTTC CASSLGLAGGYEQYF
TRBJ2-3 TRBV7-7 few TRBD1 TGTGCTAGCAGCTTGGGACAGGGAATAAATACGCAGTATTTT CASSLGQGINTQYF
TRBJ2-2 TRBV4-3 many NA TGCGCCAGCAGCCAAGTCACGAACACCGGGGAGCTGTTTTTT CASSQVTNTGELFF
TRBJ1-6 TRBV7-9 NA TRBD1 TGTGCCAGCAGCTTAGACAGGGGTGGATCACCCCTCCACTTT CASSLDRGGSPLHF
TRBJ2-7 TRBV25-1 NA TRBD1 TGCGCCAGCAGTGAGCCCGGGACAGATACCTACGAGCAGTACTTC CASSEPGTDTYEQYF
TRBJ2-3 TRBV2 NA NA TGTGCCAGCATCACTCCTGTTAGCACAGATACGCAGTATTTT CASITPVSTDTQYF
TRBJ1-1 TRBV2 NA TRBD1 TGTGCCAGCAGGGGGGACAGTCTCACTGAAGCTTTCTTT CASRGDSLTEAFF
TRBJ1-1 TRBV6-5 many NA TGTGCCACCTTTATGGGGTTAGCTTTCTTT CATFMGLAFF
TRBJ2-3 TRBV19 NA NA TGTGCCAGCCGTGAGACTATAGGCACAGATACGCAGTATTTT CASRETIGTDTQYF
TRBJ1-1 TRBV29-1 many NA TGCAGCGTCGTCCCGGACCTACGTGGTGAAGCTTTCTTT CSVVPDLRGEAFF
TRBJ2-3 TRBV6-4 many TRBD2 TGTGCCAGCCGAGCGGGGGGGCCAGCAGATACGCAGTATTTT CASRAGGPADTQYF
TRBJ1-2 TRBV20-1 NA TRBD1 TGCAGTGCTCGGACAGGGGGGAATGGCTACACCTTC CSARTGGNGYTF
TRBJ2-7 TRBV5-1 many TRBD1 TGCGCCAGCAGCTCGACGGGACAGGGGATTGCGGAGCAGTACTTC CASSSTGQGIAEQYF
TRBJ2-6 TRBV4-3 NA TRBD1 TGCGCCAGCAGTTACGGACAGGGGTTTAGCTCTGGGGCCAACGTCCTGACTTTC CASSYGQGFSSGANVLTF
TRBJ2-7 TRBV29-1 many TRBD1 TGCAGCGTTGAAGATCAGGGGGCTGGTCACGAGCAGTACTTC CSVEDQGAGHEQYF
TRBJ2-2 TRBV6-2/TRBV6-3 many TRBD1 TGTGCCAGCAGGAACAGGGGACGGGAGCTGTTTTTT CASRNRGRELFF
TRBJ1-2 TRBV20-1 NA NA TGCAGTGCTAGTGGCTACACCTTC CSASGYTF
TRBJ1-2 TRBV6-5 few NA TGTGCCAGCAGCTTAACGGGGGGTGCCGGCTACACCTTC CASSLTGGAGYTF
TRBJ1-1 TRBV20-1 NA NA TGCAGTGCTAGACTCCCCGGGAACACTGAAGCTTTCTTT CSARLPGNTEAFF
TRBJ2-6 TRBV11-2 few NA TGTGCCAGCAGCTTATTTGACCCTCAAGCTGGGGCCAACGTCCTGACTTTC CASSLFDPQAGANVLTF
TRBJ1-1 TRBV29-1 many NA TGCAGCGTGCTCGGGAGCAACGGGGAAAAAGCTTTCTTT CSVLGSNGEKAFF
TRBJ1-2 TRBV3-1 few TRBD1 TGTGCCAGCAGCCATGGGACAGCGGGCGGCTACACCTTC CASSHGTAGGYTF
TRBJ2-3 TRBV7-9 NA NA TGTGCCAGCAGCTTCTGGACAACCACAGATACGCAGTATTTT CASSFWTTTDTQYF
TRBJ1-3 TRBV6-5 few NA TGTGCCAGCAGTTACTCGGAGATAGAAGCTGGAAACACCATATATTTT CASSYSEIEAGNTIYF
TRBJ1-5 TRBV20-1 NA TRBD1 TGCAGTGCTAGAGATCCCGCGGACAGGGTGTTTCAGCCCCAGCATTTT CSARDPADRVFQPQHF
TRBJ2-5 TRBV5-1 NA NA TGCGCCAGCAGCTCCTCCGGGACACCTGGCCCAGAGACCCAGTACTTC CASSSSGTPGPETQYF
TRBJ1-1 TRBV7-6 NA TRBD1 TGTGCCAGCAGCGATGCGACAGGGCTAGGGGGCAACACTGAAGCTTTCTTT CASSDATGLGGNTEAFF